The next 23 T cell receptor beta chains were all read from a single sample in a study of molecular identifiers for immune sequencing clone quantification. Via MiXCR, TCRdb re-called the PCR reads, giving one row per CDR3 protein. The sample has fewer than 350,000 distinct CDR3 sequences, about 22% seen once. Sequences were obtained from naive CD8+ T cells from blood, with Jurkat cell RNA spiked in. Subset given: FACS-sorted CD8+CD4-CCR7+CD45RA+ naive T cells. The receptor set was obtained from a human donor in good health. Some libraries in this study had Jurkat cell RNA spiked in.

This clonotype was counted ten times or more. This chain connects TRBV27 to TRBJ2-7; maybe TRBD1 (5 bases). The CDR3 covers 12 residues. Germline lookup yields CDR1 MNHEY and CDR2 SMNVEV (reference sequence). The V end lost 3 bases, the J end lost 5 bases, and 8 bases lay between the germline ends. The DNA for the CDR3 is TGTGCCAGCAGTTTGTTGGGGCACGAGCAGTACTTC. Translating gives CASSLLGHEQYF.

This clonotype was detected many times. The V and J genes are TRBV5-4 and TRBJ2-6; a weak D match, TRBD1 (5 bases). Germline V gene lookup returns CDR1 SGHNT and CDR2 YYREEE (reference sequence). The CDR3 is 15 residues long. The V and J ends lost 3 bases and 4 bases respectively, with 11 bases between them. DNA for the CDR3: TGTGCCAGCAGCTATCAGGGTGCCGGGGCCAACGTCCTGACTTTC. As protein: CASSYQGAGANVLTF.

This rearrangement joins TRBV20-1 to TRBJ1-2; TRBD1 is a possible D gene (6 bases). The CDR3 is made up of 14 amino acids. Looked up from germline, CDR1 is DFQATT and CDR2 is SNEGSKA (reference sequence). V lost 7 bases to trimming and J lost 7 bases, with 22 bases between them. CDR3 amino acids: CSVRQEGGVFGYTF. The CDR3 nucleotides read TGCAGTGTCAGACAGGAGGGGGGCGTATTTGGCTACACCTTC.

The sample holds a few counts of this clonotype. This chain connects TRBV20-1 to TRBJ2-7; TRBD2 matches at 9 bases. The CDR3 loop spans 15 amino acids. Germline values: CDR1 DFQATT, CDR2 SNEGSKA (reference sequence). The V gene end was trimmed by 2 bases and the J gene end by 0 bases; junction bases not matched to a gene: 5. DNA for the CDR3: TGCAGTGCTAGACCTTTAGCGGGGGCCTCCTACGAGCAGTACTTC. This gives the protein CSARPLAGASYEQYF.

The V gene is TRBV12-3 or TRBV12-4, the J gene TRBJ2-2; D is undetermined. The CDR3 length is 13 residues. The ends were cut back, 5 bases at V and 11 bases at J, with 15 bases in the middle. The CDR3 nucleotides are TGTGCCAGCAGTCCGCCGTCTTGGGGAGAGCTGTTTTTT. Translating it yields CASSPPSWGELFF.

The sample holds a few counts of this clonotype. The rearrangement joins TRBV6-2 or TRBV6-3 to TRBJ2-4; D is unresolved. Trimming cost V 7 bases and J 0 bases, with 7 bases left between them. Germline CDR1 and CDR2: MNHEY and SVGEGT. This CDR3 region has 13 residues. The CDR3 protein is CASKERAKNIQYF. In DNA form, the CDR3 reads TGTGCCAGCAAAGAGAGAGCCAAAAACATTCAGTACTTC.

This clonotype was counted many times. This sequence joins TRBV27 and TRBJ2-7, with D perhaps assigned TRBD1 or TRBD2 (6 bases each). The CDR3 sequence is 14 residues long. The V gene's germline CDR1 is MNHEY and CDR2 SMNVEV (reference sequence). V lost 6 bases, J lost 5 bases, and 17 bases lay in between. The CDR3 DNA sequence: TGTGCCAGCAGCCCGCCTGGGGGGCCCAACGAGCAGTACTTC. Protein sequence: CASSPPGGPNEQYF.

This clonotype was counted at least ten times. The J gene is TRBJ2-7, the V gene TRBV7-9; D perhaps matches TRBD1 (6 bases). V was cut by 5 bases and J by 4 bases, with 15 bases left in between. The germline V gene encodes CDR1 SEHNR and CDR2 FQNEAQ (reference sequence). This CDR3 is built from 14 residues. The DNA for the CDR3 is TGTGCCAGCAGCCCCACGGACAGAGAGTACGAGCAGTACTTC. Its protein product is CASSPTDREYEQYF.

This clonotype was seen repeatedly, ten times or more. The V and J genes are TRBV5-4 and TRBJ2-7; D might be TRBD2 (5 bases). V lost 3 bases to trimming and J lost 0 bases, with 10 bases between them. Germline V gives CDR1 SGHNT, CDR2 YYREEE (reference sequence). The CDR3 is 14 residues long. CDR3: CASSSEAYSYEQYF. The CDR3 DNA follows: TGTGCCAGCAGCTCGGAGGCGTACTCCTACGAGCAGTACTTC.

As to this clonotype: The germline gene is not matched at one end of the junction; a read error may be the cause. CDR3 amino acids: CSAMDREGGEQFF. The CDR3 region has the DNA TGCAGTGCCATGGACAGGGAGGGCGGGGAGCAGTTTTTT. V is TRBV20-1 and J is TRBJ2-2; possible D gene TRBD1, 8 bases. CDR3 length equals 13 residues. Germline CDR1 is DFQATT and CDR2 is SNEGSKA (reference sequence).

This clonotype appeared many times. This rearrangement joins TRBV5-1 to TRBJ2-4; the D gene is possibly TRBD1 (5 bases). Germline V gene sequence: CDR1 SGHRS, CDR2 YFSETQ. Trimming took 0 bases from V and 0 from J, leaving 7 bases between them. This CDR3 is 15 amino acids long. The CDR3 spells CASSLEGVAKNIQYF. CDR3 nucleotide sequence: TGCGCCAGCAGCTTGGAAGGGGTAGCCAAAAACATTCAGTACTTC.

This clonotype showed up just a few times. The chain employs TRBV5-8 and TRBJ2-7, with no clear D. The V gene lost 0 bases and the J gene lost 2 bases, with 6 bases spanning the gap. Germline CDR1 is SGHTS and CDR2 is YDEGEE. This CDR3 is 13 amino acids long. CDR3 sequence reads: CASSLDGAYEQYF. The CDR3 DNA reads as TGTGCCAGCAGCTTGGACGGAGCCTACGAGCAGTACTTC.

V and J are TRBV20-1 and TRBJ2-1, with D hard to call. Per germline, CDR1 DFQATT and CDR2 SNEGSKA (reference sequence). V was shortened by 0 bases and J by 8 bases, with 5 bases between the two germline ends. This CDR3 spans 11 amino acids. CDR3 sequence reads: CSAREGYEQFF. CDR3 coding DNA: TGCAGTGCTAGAGAGGGGTATGAGCAGTTCTTC.

CDR3 loop: CASSISTTGSYQPQHF. The CDR3 coding sequence is TGTGCCAGTAGTATATCGACCACGGGGTCCTATCAGCCCCAGCATTTT. The chain recombines TRBV19 with TRBJ1-5; D remains unclear. V dropped 2 bases and J dropped 5 bases, with 16 bases sitting between them. Germline CDR1 reads LNHDA; CDR2 reads SQIVND (reference sequence). The CDR3 contains 16 residues.

This clonotype was seen many times. This sequence joins TRBV14 and TRBJ2-7; D remains ambiguous. The V end was cut by 5 bases, the J end by 10 bases, with 18 bases between. Germline CDR1 and CDR2: SGHDN and FVKESK. The CDR3 covers 13 residues. The CDR3 is CASSTRPPTFQYF. The CDR3 bases are TGTGCCAGCAGCACCCGACCACCCACGTTCCAGTACTTC. Based on the CDR3 plus reference TRBV14 and TRBJ2-7, the full variable domain is EAGVTQFPSHSVIEKGQTVTLRCDPISGHDNLYWYRRVMGKEIKFLLHFVKESKQDESGMPNNRFLAERTGGTYSTLKVQPAELEDSGVYFCASSTRPPTFQYFGPGTRLTVT.

This clonotype was seen a handful of times. The V and J genes are TRBV3-1 and TRBJ2-3; tentative D call: TRBD1 (6 bases). The CDR3 contains 17 residues. The germline V gene encodes CDR1 LGHDT and CDR2 YNNKEL (reference sequence). Between the trimmed V and J ends, which lost 3 bases and 0 bases, there was a span of 16 bases. CDR3 amino acids: CASSHPSQQGSTDTQYF. The DNA of the CDR3 is TGTGCCAGCAGCCATCCATCTCAGCAGGGGAGCACAGATACGCAGTATTTT.

A few counts support this clonotype. The CDR3 spells CASSPKDREYEQYF. The DNA of the CDR3 is TGCGCCAGCAGCCCGAAGGACAGGGAGTACGAGCAGTACTTC. The chain is built from TRBV4-1 and TRBJ2-7, with 8 bases that match TRBD1. Trimming at V came to 4 bases and at J to 4 bases, leaving 6 bases not matched to a gene. Germline loops: CDR1 MGHRA, CDR2 YSYEKL. The CDR3 is 14 amino acids.

A word on this clonotype: With a much larger clone just one base away, this may be a read error. This chain connects TRBV7-6 to TRBJ2-1; TRBD2 aligns across 11 bases. Germline assignment: CDR1 SGHVS and CDR2 FNYEAQ. CDR3 length equals 15 residues. The CDR3 region has the DNA TGTGCCAGCAGCCCTACTAGCGGGAGTTACAATGGGCAGTTCTTC. Protein: CASSPTSGSYNGQFF.

The chain employs TRBV7-9 and TRBJ2-3, with 7 bases identical to TRBD1. This CDR3 is built from 13 residues. The germline gives CDR1 SEHNR, CDR2 FQNEAQ (reference sequence). Germline trimming cut 10 bases from V and 0 bases from J; bases unmatched to any gene: 4. The CDR3 is CAIKGGSTDTQYF. CDR3 bases: TGTGCCATCAAAGGGGGCAGCACAGATACGCAGTATTTT.

This clonotype was recorded once. The genes are TRBV9 and TRBJ2-3; 10 positions match TRBD2. V lost 3 bases, J lost 1 base, and 2 bases stayed unmatched. From germline, CDR1 is SGDLS and CDR2 YYNGEE. The CDR3 loop spans 15 amino acids. The CDR3 nucleotides are TGTGCCAGCAGCGGTGGACTAGCGGGCACAGATACGCAGTATTTT. Translation gives CASSGGLAGTDTQYF.

The chain couples TRBV20-1 to TRBJ2-7; the match to TRBD2 covers 7 bases. The V segment lost 2 bases and the J segment 2 bases; nucleotides outside the gene matches: 6. Germline V gene data show CDR1 as DFQATT and CDR2 as SNEGSKA (reference sequence). The CDR3 contains 14 residues. The CDR3 region has the DNA TGCAGTGCTAGACCCACTAGCGCAACCTACGAGCAGTACTTC. Translation gives CSARPTSATYEQYF.

The chain couples TRBV2 to TRBJ2-3; 16 bases are a match to TRBD2. The V gene's germline CDR1 is SNHLY and CDR2 FYNNEI. The CDR3 runs to 21 residues. With V trimmed by 3 bases and J by 1 base, 13 bases remained unmatched. As DNA, the CDR3 is TGTGCCAGCAGTGAGGCGCCACCCGGGACTAGCGGGAGGGAGGGCACAGATACGCAGTATTTT. Its protein is CASSEAPPGTSGREGTDTQYF. Based on the CDR3 plus reference TRBV2 and TRBJ2-3, the full variable domain is EPEVTQTPSHQVTQMGQEVILRCVPISNHLYFYWYRQILGQKVEFLVSFYNNEISEKSEIFDDQFSVERPDGSNFTLKIRSTKLEDSAMYFCASSEAPPGTSGREGTDTQYFGPGTRLTVL.

This clonotype was detected only a few times. This rearrangement joins TRBV7-9 to TRBJ2-7, with TRBD2 matching over 13 bases. Looked up from germline, CDR1 is SEHNR and CDR2 is FQNEAQ (reference sequence). This CDR3 is built from 16 residues. Trimming cost V 4 bases and J 4 bases; bases outside gene matches: 7. The CDR3 sequence is CASSYPGTSGIYEQYF. Here the CDR3 DNA reads TGTGCCAGCAGCTATCCCGGGACTAGCGGGATATACGAGCAGTACTTC.